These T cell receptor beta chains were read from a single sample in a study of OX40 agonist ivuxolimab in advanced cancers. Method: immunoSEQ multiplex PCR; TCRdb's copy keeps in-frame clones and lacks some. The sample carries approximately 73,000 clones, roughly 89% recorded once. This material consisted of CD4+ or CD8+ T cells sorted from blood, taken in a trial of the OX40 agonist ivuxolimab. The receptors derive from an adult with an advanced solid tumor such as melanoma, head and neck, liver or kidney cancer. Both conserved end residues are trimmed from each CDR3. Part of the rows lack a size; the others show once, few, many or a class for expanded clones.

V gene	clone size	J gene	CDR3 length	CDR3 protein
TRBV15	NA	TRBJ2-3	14	ATSRDRGQGRDTQY
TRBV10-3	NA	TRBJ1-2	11	AISAEGAGGYT
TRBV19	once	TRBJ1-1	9	ASRKEEEAF
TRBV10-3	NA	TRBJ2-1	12	AISAGQGKDEQF
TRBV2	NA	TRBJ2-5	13	ASRTDLGGTETQY
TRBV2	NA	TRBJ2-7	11	ASSRDSGREQY
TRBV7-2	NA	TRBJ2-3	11	ASRRLSTDTQY
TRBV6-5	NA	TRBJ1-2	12	ASSYSDTSYGYT
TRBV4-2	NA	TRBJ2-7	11	ASSQDLGYEQY
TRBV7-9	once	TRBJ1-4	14	ASSLGRQGAGEKLF
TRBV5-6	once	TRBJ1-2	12	ASSSRSANYGYT
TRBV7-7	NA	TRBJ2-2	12	ASSPSPVLGELF
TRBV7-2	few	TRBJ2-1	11	ASSLSSYNEQF
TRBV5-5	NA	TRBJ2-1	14	ASSLYLGLAAPEQF
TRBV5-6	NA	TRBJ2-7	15	ASSLGRWSAASYEQY
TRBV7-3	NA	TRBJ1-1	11	ASSPTARTEAF
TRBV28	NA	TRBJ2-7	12	ASNPSDRAYEQY
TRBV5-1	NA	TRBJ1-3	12	ASSLGGAGNTIY
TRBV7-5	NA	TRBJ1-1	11	ASSQGGGTEAF
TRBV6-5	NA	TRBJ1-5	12	ASSQQDTNQPQH
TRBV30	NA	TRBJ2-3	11	AWRAFGTDTQY
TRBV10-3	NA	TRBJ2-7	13	AISDGDRPPYEQY
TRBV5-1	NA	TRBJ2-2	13	ASSFEGKSSGELF
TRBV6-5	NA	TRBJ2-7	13	ASNQNREFRSEQY
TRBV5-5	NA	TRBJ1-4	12	ASSSQGIGEKLF
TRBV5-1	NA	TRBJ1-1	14	ASSLAPLAENTEAF
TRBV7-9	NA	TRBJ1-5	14	ASSLSDRGGNQPQH
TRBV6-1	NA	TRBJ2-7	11	ASTGTGTDEQY
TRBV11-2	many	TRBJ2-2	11	ASSLEPGGELF
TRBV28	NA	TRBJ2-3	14	ASSSVGGQGADTQY
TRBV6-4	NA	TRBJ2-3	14	ASSKYGQGGTDTQY
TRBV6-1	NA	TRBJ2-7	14	ASSAGLAGGVREQY
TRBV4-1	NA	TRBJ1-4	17	ASSQDLLVWSRPDEKLF
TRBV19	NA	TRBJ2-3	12	ASSYLGGTDTQY
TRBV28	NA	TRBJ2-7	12	ASKQQGVRHEQY
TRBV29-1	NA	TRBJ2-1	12	SVVRGSSYNEQF
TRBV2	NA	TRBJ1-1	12	ASSQKTGITEAF
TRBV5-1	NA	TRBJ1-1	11	ASTRDRGTEAF
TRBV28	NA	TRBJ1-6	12	ASSLSTVNPPLH
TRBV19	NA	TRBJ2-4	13	ASSGAGGAQNIQY
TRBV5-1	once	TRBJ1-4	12	ASSLQGNNEKLF
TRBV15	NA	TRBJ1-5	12	ATSRGGHNQPQH
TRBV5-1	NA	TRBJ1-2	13	ASSTQGVSGYGYT
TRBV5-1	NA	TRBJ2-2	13	ASSLVGTHTGELF
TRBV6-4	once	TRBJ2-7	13	ASSGSTGTAYEQY
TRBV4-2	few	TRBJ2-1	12	ASSQDGSYNEQF
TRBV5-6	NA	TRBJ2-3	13	ASSPGTGPTDTQY
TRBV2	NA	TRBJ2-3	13	ASSAGTSGGDLQY